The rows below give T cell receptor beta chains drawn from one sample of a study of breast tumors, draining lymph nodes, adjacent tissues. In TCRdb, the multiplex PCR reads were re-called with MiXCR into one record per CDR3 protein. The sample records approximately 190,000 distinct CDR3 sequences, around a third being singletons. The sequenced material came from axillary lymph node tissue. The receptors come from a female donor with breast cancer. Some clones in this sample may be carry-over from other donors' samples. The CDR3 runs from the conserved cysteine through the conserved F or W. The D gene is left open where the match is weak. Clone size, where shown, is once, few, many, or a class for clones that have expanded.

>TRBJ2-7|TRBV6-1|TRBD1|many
CASSPRDSTIYEQYF
TGTGCCAGCAGTCCCCGGGACAGTACCATCTACGAGCAGTACTTC
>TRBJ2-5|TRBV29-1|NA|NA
CSVEQGWNQPQYF
TGCAGCGTTGAACAGGGTTGGAATCAGCCCCAGTACTTC
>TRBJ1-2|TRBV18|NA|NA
CASLPRGGDYGYTF
TGTGCCAGCTTACCACGGGGAGGGGACTATGGCTACACCTTC
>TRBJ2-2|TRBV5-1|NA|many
CASRFQPLTGELFF
TGCGCCAGCAGGTTCCAGCCCCTCACCGGGGAGCTGTTTTTT
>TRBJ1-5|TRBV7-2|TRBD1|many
CASSDRDSRGQPQHF
TGTGCCAGCAGCGACCGGGACAGTCGAGGTCAGCCCCAGCATTTT
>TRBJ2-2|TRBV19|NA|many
CASSIGGYNTGELFF
TGTGCCAGTAGTATAGGAGGCTATAACACCGGGGAGCTGTTTTTT
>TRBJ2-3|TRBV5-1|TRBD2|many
CASSPALTTSGRSLTDTQYF
TGCGCCAGCAGCCCCGCCTTAACGACTAGCGGGAGAAGCCTCACAGATACGCAGTATTTT
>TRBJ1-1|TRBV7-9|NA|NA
CASSYQGVGNTEAFF
TGTGCCAGCAGCTACCAGGGTGTTGGGAACACTGAAGCTTTCTTT
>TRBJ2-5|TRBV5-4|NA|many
CASSPASSGQDGTQYF
TGTGCCAGCAGTCCAGCTAGTAGTGGACAAGATGGGACCCAGTACTTC
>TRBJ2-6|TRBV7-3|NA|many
CASSLGQSSGANVLTF
TGTGCCAGCAGCTTAGGACAGTCCTCTGGGGCCAACGTCCTGACTTTC
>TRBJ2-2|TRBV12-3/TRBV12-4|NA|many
CASSSGLTNTGELFF
TGTGCCAGCAGCTCAGGACTAACGAACACCGGGGAGCTGTTTTTT
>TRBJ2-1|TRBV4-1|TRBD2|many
CASSQGMGTSGTNEQFF
TGCGCCAGCAGCCAAGGAATGGGGACTAGCGGGACGAATGAGCAGTTCTTC
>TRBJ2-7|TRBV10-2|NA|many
CASNARGEQYF
TGCGCCAGCAACGCCAGGGGCGAGCAGTACTTC
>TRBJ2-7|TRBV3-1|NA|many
CASSQDLDWYEQYF
TGTGCCAGCAGCCAAGACTTAGACTGGTACGAGCAGTACTTC
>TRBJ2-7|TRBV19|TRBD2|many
CASSIGGRAGEQYF
TGTGCCAGTAGTATTGGTGGGAGGGCCGGCGAGCAGTACTTC
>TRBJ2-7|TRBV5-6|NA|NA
CASSLLGRGTHGQYF
TGTGCCAGCAGCTTGCTAGGGCGGGGCACCCACGGGCAGTACTTC
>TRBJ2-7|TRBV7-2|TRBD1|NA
CASSLAGQGPYEQHF
TGTGCCAGCAGCTTGGCGGGACAGGGACCTTACGAGCAGCACTTC
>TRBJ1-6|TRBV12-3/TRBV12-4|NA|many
CASTTWGSGSYNSPLHF
TGTGCCAGCACCACATGGGGGTCGGGCTCCTATAATTCACCCCTCCACTTT
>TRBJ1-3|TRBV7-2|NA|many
CASSLDNSGNTIYF
TGTGCCAGCAGCTTGGACAACTCTGGAAACACCATATATTTT
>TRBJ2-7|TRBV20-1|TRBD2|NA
CSARGLELAASEQYF
TGCAGTGCTAGAGGTCTTGAACTAGCGGCATCCGAGCAGTACTTC
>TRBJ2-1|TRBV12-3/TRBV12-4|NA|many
CASSLGQPLTNEQFF
TGTGCCAGCAGTTTAGGACAGCCCTTGACCAATGAGCAGTTCTTC
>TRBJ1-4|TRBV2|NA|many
CASSGEGHRNEKLFF
TGTGCCAGCAGTGGGGAGGGACACCGTAATGAAAAACTGTTTTTT
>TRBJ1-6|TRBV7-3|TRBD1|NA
CASSGSGTASPLHF
TGTGCCAGCAGCGGCTCCGGGACAGCTTCACCCCTCCACTTT
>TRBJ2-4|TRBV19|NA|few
CASSIPGRGRAKNIQSF
TGTGCCAGTAGTATACCGGGGCGGGGTAGAGCCAAAAACATTCAGTCCTTC
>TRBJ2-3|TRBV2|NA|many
CASTQGPTDTQYF
TGTGCCAGCACGCAGGGGCCCACAGATACGCAGTATTTT
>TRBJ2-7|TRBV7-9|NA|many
CASRKTGGEQYF
TGTGCCAGCAGAAAGACAGGTGGGGAGCAGTACTTC
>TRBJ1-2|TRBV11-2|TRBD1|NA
CASSLGGTGLGYTF
TGTGCCAGCAGCTTAGGTGGGACAGGGCTTGGCTACACCTTC
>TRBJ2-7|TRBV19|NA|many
CASSITGTYEQYF
TGTGCCAGTAGTATTACGGGAACCTACGAGCAGTACTTC
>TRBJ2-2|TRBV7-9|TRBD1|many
CASSLPGQGAGELFF
TGTGCCAGCAGCCTCCCGGGACAGGGTGCCGGGGAGCTGTTTTTT
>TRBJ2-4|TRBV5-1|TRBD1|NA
CASSFGQGGNIQYF
TGCGCCAGCAGCTTTGGACAGGGTGGAAACATTCAGTACTTC
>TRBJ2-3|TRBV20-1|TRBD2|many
CSATNPAGGTDTQYF
TGCAGTGCTACTAACCCAGCGGGAGGCACAGATACGCAGTATTTT
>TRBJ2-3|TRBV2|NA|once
CASGGGHHTQYF
TGTGCCAGTGGGGGGGGGCATCATACGCAGTATTTT
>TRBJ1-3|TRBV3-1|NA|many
CASSQAPGNTIYF
TGTGCCAGCAGCCAAGCTCCTGGAAACACCATATATTTT
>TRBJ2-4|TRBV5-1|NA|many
CASSLYQGQNIQYF
TGCGCCAGCAGCTTGTACCAGGGCCAAAACATTCAGTACTTC
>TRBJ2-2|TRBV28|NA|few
CASSLSGQGPSSGELFF
TGTGCCAGCAGTTTATCTGGGCAGGGTCCTTCATCCGGGGAGCTGTTTTTT
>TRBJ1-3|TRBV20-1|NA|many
CSARDRGRGGNTIYF
TGCAGTGCTAGAGATCGGGGCAGGGGAGGAAACACCATATATTTT
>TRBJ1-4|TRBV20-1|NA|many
CSAPRPGDEKLFF
TGCAGTGCTCCCCGCCCTGGAGACGAAAAACTGTTTTTT
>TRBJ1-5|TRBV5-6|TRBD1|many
CASSSQGALNQPQHF
TGTGCCAGCAGCTCTCAGGGGGCTCTAAATCAGCCCCAGCATTTT
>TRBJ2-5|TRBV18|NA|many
CASSPVGNQETQYF
TGTGCCAGCTCACCTGTTGGTAACCAAGAGACCCAGTACTTC
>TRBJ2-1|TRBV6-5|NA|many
CASSYSGGRNEQFF
TGTGCCAGCAGTTACTCGGGGGGTAGGAATGAGCAGTTCTTC
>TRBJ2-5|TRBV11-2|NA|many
CASSLDLGSQETQYF
TGTGCCAGCAGCTTAGATTTGGGCAGCCAAGAGACCCAGTACTTC
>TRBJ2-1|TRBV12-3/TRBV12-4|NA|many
CASRGQIGHEQFF
TGTGCCAGCAGGGGGCAGATCGGGCATGAGCAGTTCTTC
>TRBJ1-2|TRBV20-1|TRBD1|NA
CSARRTGDYGYPF
TGCAGTGCTAGAAGGACAGGGGATTATGGCTACCCCTTC
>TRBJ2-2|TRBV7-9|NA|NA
CASSFRGRTNTGELFF
TGTGCCAGCAGCTTCCGGGGACGCACCAACACCGGGGAGCTGTTTTTT
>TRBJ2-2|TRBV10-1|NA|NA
CASSGPGEAGGLFF
TGCGCCAGCAGTGGCCCCGGGGAGGCCGGGGGGCTGTTTTTT
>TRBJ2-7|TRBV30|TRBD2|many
CAWSRLAGGRNSYEQYF
TGTGCCTGGAGTAGACTAGCGGGAGGACGGAATTCCTACGAGCAGTACTTC
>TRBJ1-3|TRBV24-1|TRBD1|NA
CATSDAGGQGGNTIYF
TGTGCCACCAGTGATGCCGGGGGACAGGGAGGAAACACCATATATTTT
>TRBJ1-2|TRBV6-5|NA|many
CASSYRTGFYGYTF
TGTGCCAGCAGTTACCGAACAGGGTTCTATGGCTACACCTTC
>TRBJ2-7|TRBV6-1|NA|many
CASSEVRTENEQYF
TGTGCCAGCAGTGAAGTTAGGACAGAGAACGAGCAGTACTTC
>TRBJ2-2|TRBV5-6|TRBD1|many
CASSHNTGTGGDGGELFF
TGTGCCAGCAGCCACAATACCGGGACAGGGGGCGATGGCGGGGAGCTGTTTTTT
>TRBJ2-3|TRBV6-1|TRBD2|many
CASRAGLGAPTDTQYF
TGTGCCAGCAGAGCGGGACTAGGGGCTCCCACAGATACGCAGTATTTT
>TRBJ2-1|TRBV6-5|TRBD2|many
CASSPGTRFVNEQFF
TGTGCCAGCAGTCCAGGGACTAGATTCGTCAATGAGCAGTTCTTC
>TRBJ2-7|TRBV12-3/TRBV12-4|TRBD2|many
CASSEGLESYEQYF
TGTGCCAGCAGTGAGGGACTAGAGTCCTACGAGCAGTACTTC